These 18 T cell receptor beta chains were sequenced from one sample in a study of beta chain features in type 1 diabetes. Expressed TCRB transcripts were sequenced because the isolated RNA had all been reverse transcribed beforehand. Profiled with immunoSEQ multiplex PCR; TCRdb holds only in-frame clones, not every one. The sample has 600,000 to 650,000 clones; about 16% are singletons. The sequenced sample consisted of naive CD4+ T cells from blood. Receptor source: a man between 18 and 35 years old in good health.

There are a few counts of this clone. This sequence joins TRBV5-1 and TRBJ1-1; perhaps TRBD1 as D (5 bases). The CDR3 loop spans 15 amino acids. V was trimmed by 0 bases and J by 0 bases, leaving 9 bases between them. Germline V gene data show CDR1 as SGHRS and CDR2 as YFSETQ. CDR3 sequence reads: CASSLVSGMNTEAFF. DNA of the CDR3: TGCGCCAGCAGCTTGGTTTCAGGGATGAACACTGAAGCTTTCTTT. The whole variable domain, filled in from reference TRBV5-1 and TRBJ1-1, reads KAGVTQTPRYLIKTRGQQVTLSCSPISGHRSVSWYQQTPGQGLQFLFEYFSETQRNKGNFPGRFSGRQFSNSRSEMNVSTLELGDSALYLCASSLVSGMNTEAFFGQGTRLTVV.

This clone was seen a handful of times. The V and J genes are TRBV9 and TRBJ2-6, with unresolved D. Trimming removed 3 bases at V and 2 bases at J, with 9 bases between. The CDR3 loop spans 15 amino acids. The germline V gene encodes CDR1 SGDLS and CDR2 YYNGEE. CDR3 region: CASSGGGAGANVLTF. For the CDR3, the DNA is TGTGCCAGCAGCGGAGGCGGTGCTGGGGCCAACGTCCTGACTTTC.

This clone was seen a few times. V usage is TRBV5-1 and J usage is TRBJ1-1; no definite D call. This CDR3 contains 13 residues. CDR1 is SGHRS, CDR2 YFSETQ, per germline. With 0 bases removed from V and 1 base from J, the gap between germline ends came to 4 bases. In DNA, the CDR3 is TGCGCCAGCAGCTTGGAGGGGAACACTGAAGCTTTCTTT. Amino acids: CASSLEGNTEAFF. Variable domain in full (rest from reference TRBV5-1 and TRBJ1-1): KAGVTQTPRYLIKTRGQQVTLSCSPISGHRSVSWYQQTPGQGLQFLFEYFSETQRNKGNFPGRFSGRQFSNSRSEMNVSTLELGDSALYLCASSLEGNTEAFFGQGTRLTVV.

This clone was observed a handful of times. The chain combines TRBV11-1 with TRBJ2-1, with D possibly TRBD2 on 6 matching bases. Deletions cut 5 bases from V and 7 bases from J, with 24 bases between. Germline-derived CDR1 and CDR2 are SGHAT and FQDESV (reference sequence). The CDR3 length is 17 residues. The CDR3 coding sequence is TGTGCCAGCAGCACCCGACTAGTCGTACCCAGTCAGAATGAGCAGTTCTTC. It yields the protein CASSTRLVVPSQNEQFF.

Comments on this clone: Relative to the germline gene, one junction end is altered; a read error may explain this. The V and J genes are TRBV20-1 and TRBJ1-4; TRBD1 matches 8 bases. The CDR3 spans 10 residues. The germline gives CDR1 DFQATT, CDR2 SNEGSKA (reference sequence). As DNA, the CDR3 is TGCAGTGCCCTCAGGGAGGACAGGGCCTTT. It codes for CSALREDRAF.

The chain recombines TRBV7-3 with TRBJ1-1; TRBD1 is a possible D gene (5 bases). The ends were cut back, 5 bases at V and 2 bases at J, with 9 bases in the middle. CDR3 length: 13 amino acids. Germline CDR1 reads SGHTA; CDR2 reads FQGTGA. The CDR3 here is CASSRGSNTEAFF. The CDR3 nucleotides read TGTGCCAGCAGCCGGGGCTCTAACACTGAAGCTTTCTTT.

Details on this clone: The same CDR3 can be traced to other DNA sequences in this sample. V is TRBV7-9 and J is TRBJ2-3; D not certain. Germline V CDR1 and CDR2: SEHNR, FQNEAQ (reference sequence). The CDR3 runs 11 residues. V lost 3 bases and J lost 4, with 2 bases in between. CDR3 in DNA: TGTGCCAGCAGCTTGGCAGATACGCAGTATTTT. Residues: CASSLADTQYF.

This clone turned up a few times. The rearrangement links TRBV4-3 to TRBJ1-5; D remains unclear. The V end was cut by 1 base, the J end by 2 bases, with 9 bases between. CDR3 length: 15 amino acids. The germline CDR1 and CDR2 sequences are LGHNA and YSLEER. DNA of the CDR3: TGCGCCAGCAGCCAAGCACCCGGGGGCAATCAGCCCCAGCATTTT. The encoded protein is CASSQAPGGNQPQHF.

A few counts support this clone. The chain carries TRBV28 and TRBJ1-2, with D possibly matching TRBD1 (6 bases). The germline gives CDR1 MDHEN, CDR2 SYDVKM. V lost 5 bases, J lost 5 bases, and 9 bases lay in between. CDR3 length equals 12 residues. The CDR3 DNA is TGTGCCAGCAGTGCCACAGGGTATGGCTACACCTTC. Residues: CASSATGYGYTF.

The chain couples TRBV4-2 to TRBJ2-3; TRBD2 aligns across 7 bases. Germline CDR1 and CDR2: LGHNA and YNFKEQ. The ends lost 4 bases at V and 2 bases at J; junction bases unmatched: 9. This CDR3 region has 16 residues. CDR3 nucleotides: TGTGCCAGCAGCCCTGGGGGGGGAAACCCCACAGATACGCAGTATTTT. Translated: CASSPGGGNPTDTQYF.

This sequence joins TRBV6-6 and TRBJ1-2, with 10 positions matching TRBD1. The V segment lost 6 bases and the J segment 7 bases; nucleotides outside the gene matches: 5. The CDR3 covers 13 residues. CDR1 MNHNY and CDR2 SVGAGI come from the germline V gene (reference sequence). CDR3 loop: CASRGQGLGGYTF. CDR3 bases: TGTGCCAGCAGGGGACAGGGGCTGGGTGGCTACACCTTC.

The chain is built from TRBV5-1 and TRBJ2-1, with 9 bases matching TRBD2. Germline lookup yields CDR1 SGHRS and CDR2 YFSETQ. The CDR3 is 17 residues long. The ends lost 0 bases at V and 0 bases at J; junction bases unmatched: 4. CDR3 DNA sequence: TGCGCCAGCAGCTTGGTCCTTAGCGGGGGCTCCTACAATGAGCAGTTCTTC. Its protein product is CASSLVLSGGSYNEQFF.

V and J are TRBV6-6 and TRBJ2-3, with 7 bases lining up with TRBD2. The ends lost 2 bases at V and 6 bases at J; junction bases unmatched: 5. The CDR3 extends over 14 amino acids. Per the germline V gene, CDR1 is MNHNY and CDR2 is SVGAGI (reference sequence). The CDR3 DNA reads TGTGCCAGCAGTTACGGGACTACCCTTGATACGCAGTATTTT. Translated, it gives CASSYGTTLDTQYF.

This clone occurred a few times. The chain combines TRBV10-3 with TRBJ2-5; D possibly corresponds to TRBD2 (6 bases). Germline values: CDR1 ENHRY, CDR2 SYGVKD. CDR3 length equals 15 residues. With 0 bases removed from V and 5 bases from J, the gap between germline ends came to 13 bases. CDR3 region: CAISESRGLTETQYF. The CDR3 DNA follows: TGTGCCATCAGTGAGTCTCGGGGGTTGACGGAGACCCAGTACTTC.

This clone was counted between two and nine times. The chain couples TRBV9 to TRBJ2-5, with 10 nucleotides matching TRBD2. V shed 0 bases, J shed 2 bases, and the junction held 7 bases outside the gene matches. The length of the CDR3 is 17 residues. Germline values: CDR1 SGDLS, CDR2 YYNGEE. In DNA, the CDR3 is TGTGCCAGCAGCGTAGCCCCCGGAGCGGGGGGGCAAGAGACCCAGTACTTC. Translation gives CASSVAPGAGGQETQYF.

J is TRBJ2-4 and V is TRBV7-2; 8 bases fit TRBD2. Germline V gene lookup returns CDR1 SGHTA and CDR2 FQGNSA. CDR3 size: 13 residues. Unmatched junction bases numbered 6, after V lost 8 bases and J lost 6 bases. CDR3 amino acids: CASGSSGPNIQYF. Here the CDR3 DNA reads TGTGCCAGCGGCTCTAGCGGGCCAAACATTCAGTACTTC.

In this sample, this clone turned up a few times. This chain uses TRBV21-1 with TRBJ2-1; the table gives TRBD1 as D, unverified against the DNA. TRBV21-1 is reported as a pseudogene. The CDR3 contains 14 residues. DNA of the CDR3: TGTGCCAGCACGGACAGGGGGCAGTACAATGAGCAGTTCTTC. This encodes CASTDRGQYNEQFF.

This sequence joins TRBV5-1 and TRBJ2-2, with TRBD1 matching 8 bases. CDR1 is SGHRS, CDR2 YFSETQ, per germline. Trimming took 7 bases from V and 1 from J; bases not matched to a gene: 0. This CDR3 comprises 13 residues. CDR3 residues: CASGQGNTGELFF. The DNA of the CDR3 is TGCGCCAGCGGACAGGGGAACACCGGGGAGCTGTTTTTT.